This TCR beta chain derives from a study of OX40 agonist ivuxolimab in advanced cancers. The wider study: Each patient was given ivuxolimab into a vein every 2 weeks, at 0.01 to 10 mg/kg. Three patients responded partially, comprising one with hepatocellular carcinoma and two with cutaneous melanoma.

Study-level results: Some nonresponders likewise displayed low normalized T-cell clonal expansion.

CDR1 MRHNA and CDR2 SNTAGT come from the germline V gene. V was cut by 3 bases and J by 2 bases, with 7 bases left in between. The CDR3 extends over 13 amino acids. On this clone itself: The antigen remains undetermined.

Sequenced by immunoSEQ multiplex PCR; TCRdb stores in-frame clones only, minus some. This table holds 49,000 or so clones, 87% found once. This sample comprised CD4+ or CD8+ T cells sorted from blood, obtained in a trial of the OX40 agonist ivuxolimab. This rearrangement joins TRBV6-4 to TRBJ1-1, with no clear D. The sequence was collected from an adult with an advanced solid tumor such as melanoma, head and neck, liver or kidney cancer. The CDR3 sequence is CASSEDGNTEAFF. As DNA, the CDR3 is TGTGCCAGCAGTGAGGACGGAAACACTGAAGCTTTCTTT.